The 2 T cell receptor beta chains below were found in one sample sequenced in a study of blood T cells in healthy people across ages. Then a second PCR, running roughly 7 to 11 cycles, was carried out with a sample-barcoded 5' primer and a J-beta primer mix. TCRdb re-called the 5' RACE reads with MiXCR, one entry per CDR3 protein. The sample has around 1.7 million distinct CDR3 sequences, under 30% seen once. The specimen sequenced was blood. These receptors all come from a woman in her twenties or thirties in good health.

This sequence joins TRBV30 and TRBJ1-4; tentative D call: TRBD1 (6 bases). Germline CDR1 and CDR2: GTSNPN and SVGIG (reference sequence). The CDR3 sequence is 16 residues long. The V end lost 0 bases, the J end lost 6 bases, and 17 bases lay between the germline ends. CDR3 bases: TGTGCCTGGAGTGTAAAACGGGGGGGCCAGGATGAAAAACTGTTTTTT. Its protein product is CAWSVKRGGQDEKLFF.

The gene calls are TRBV3-1 and TRBJ2-6; 10 positions agree with TRBD2. In germline, CDR1 is LGHDT, CDR2 YNNKEL (reference sequence). This CDR3 has 18 amino acids. Losses at the gene ends were 2 bases for V and 0 bases for J; bases not matched to a gene: 4. DNA for the CDR3: TGTGCCAGCAGCCAAATAGCGGGAGGACTCTCTGGGGCCAACGTCCTGACTTTC. Its translation is CASSQIAGGLSGANVLTF.